The clone carrying this TCR beta chain was seen a single time. The data were taken from a study of shared clonotypes between healthy human individuals. Clones were sequenced by immunoSEQ multiplex PCR, and TCRdb holds only the in-frame ones, with some missing. The sample yields about 490,000 clones, around 78% seen once. The ends were cut back, 0 bases at V and 7 bases at J, with 22 bases in the middle. Germline CDR1 reads SGHRS; CDR2 reads YFSETQ. This CDR3 is 18 amino acids long. About 90 million PBMCs per unsorted sample were used for genomic DNA. This sequence originates from a middle-aged woman in good health. Some clones in this sample may be carry-over from other donors' samples. The rearrangement uses TRBV5-1 and TRBJ2-2; weak D call: TRBD2 (6 bases). The sample consisted of PBMCs. The CDR3 loop is CASSLVRDGLTTGGELFF. The CDR3 DNA follows: TGCGCCAGCAGCTTGGTTCGGGACGGACTAACTACTGGCGGGGAGCTGTTTTTT.